This T cell receptor beta chain was sequenced during a study of PD-L1 blockade in urothelial cancer. Background on the study: The study started patients on atezolizumab in the mid-2010s, giving 1,200 mg intravenously every 3 weeks. Specimens of blood held a median count of approximately 150,000 T cells.

Added to each PCR by spiking were synthetic TCR analog templates. The method was immunoSEQ multiplex PCR; TCRdb's version includes in-frame clones alone and lacks a portion of them. The sample has 35,000 to 45,000 clones, about 93% seen once; the top ten hold 8.3%. Germline V CDR1 and CDR2: GTSNPN, SVGIG (reference sequence). This CDR3 has 17 residues. Trimming took 0 bases from V and 0 from J, leaving 14 bases between them. V gene TRBV30 combines with J gene TRBJ1-4; a weak D match, TRBD1 (5 bases). The sequence was obtained from a man between 70 and 80 years old with urothelial cancer. The source was PBMCs, collected around atezolizumab (anti-PD-L1) treatment. The CDR3 protein is CAWSVGVGTPTNEKLFF. The CDR3 bases are TGTGCCTGGAGTGTAGGTGTTGGGACTCCAACTAATGAAAAACTGTTTTTT. The variable domain in full, with the rest retrieved from reference TRBV30 and TRBJ1-4, is SQTIHQWPATLVQPVGSPLSLECTVEGTSNPNLYWYRQAAGRGLQLLFYSVGIGQISSEVPQNLSASRPQDRQFILSSKKLLLSDSGFYLCAWSVGVGTPTNEKLFFGSGTQLSVL.